The 19 T cell receptor beta chains reported below all come from one sample, sequenced in a study of blood T cell repertoires in COVID-19. TCRdb's copy holds only in-frame clones and misses some; the assay was immunoSEQ multiplex PCR. Of around 300,000 clones in the sample, 90% are singletons; the top ten hold around 4.4%. The sequenced material came from PBMCs or T cells enriched from blood (not recorded which). Receptor source: a woman younger than 30 with acute COVID-19.

V is TRBV10-1 and J is TRBJ2-5; D may be TRBD2 (5 bases). With 5 bases removed from V and 13 bases from J, the gap between germline ends came to 20 bases. Germline V gene lookup returns CDR1 WNHNN and CDR2 SYGVQD (reference sequence). The CDR3 sequence is 13 residues long. The CDR3 loop reads CASSPRAAGELYF. In DNA form, the CDR3 reads TGCGCCAGCAGTCCCCGAGCCGCCGGGGAGCTGTACTTC.

This rearrangement joins TRBV5-1 to TRBJ2-5; the D is unclear. The CDR3 sequence is 15 residues long. With 0 bases removed from V and 2 bases from J, the gap between germline ends came to 11 bases. The germline V gene has CDR1 SGHRS and CDR2 YFSETQ. The CDR3 is CASSLGSAGQETQYF. The CDR3 nucleotides are TGCGCCAGCAGCTTGGGGTCTGCAGGACAAGAGACCCAGTACTTC.

This clone came up a few times. The genes are TRBV6-1 and TRBJ1-1; 7 nucleotides align to TRBD1. CDR1 and CDR2 from the germline V gene are MNHNS and SASEGT. The trim removed 1 base at V and 2 bases at J, leaving 13 bases unmatched. This CDR3 region has 18 residues. The CDR3 reads CASSEEVILAGGNTEAFF. Written as DNA, the CDR3 is TGTGCCAGCAGTGAAGAAGTGATTTTGGCAGGGGGAAACACTGAAGCTTTCTTT.

CDR3 in amino acids: CASSSSGADTQYF. As DNA, the CDR3 is TGTGCCAGCAGTTCTAGCGGAGCAGATACGCAGTATTTT. The V gene is TRBV3-1 (or the pseudogene TRBV3-2), the J gene TRBJ2-3; 7 nucleotides line up with TRBD2. J lost 4 bases, V lost 6 bases, and 4 bases had no gene match. Per germline, CDR1 LGHDT and CDR2 YNNKEL (reference sequence). The CDR3 is made up of 13 amino acids.

The chain links TRBV6-6 to TRBJ1-3, with a tentative D call TRBD1 (6 bases). The V end was cut by 4 bases, the J end by 8 bases, with 21 bases between. CDR1 MNHNY and CDR2 SVGAGI come from the germline V gene (reference sequence). The length of the CDR3 is 16 residues. CDR3 nucleotides: TGTGCCAGCAGTTCGAAACCAGGGGCGATGCCGGACACCATATATTTT. As protein: CASSSKPGAMPDTIYF.

The chain carries TRBV6-5 and TRBJ2-7; 9 bases fit TRBD1. In germline, CDR1 is MNHEY, CDR2 SVGAGI. V lost 5 bases, J lost 2 bases, and 4 bases stayed unmatched. The CDR3 sequence is 14 residues long. This chain's CDR3 is CASSQRQGAYEQYF. CDR3 DNA sequence: TGTGCCAGCAGTCAGCGACAGGGGGCCTACGAGCAGTACTTC.

The chain links TRBV10-3 to TRBJ2-7; 12 bases are shared with TRBD2. This CDR3 is built from 14 residues. After removal of 10 bases from V and 0 bases from J, the junction contained 4 bases not matched to a gene. Germline CDR1 reads ENHRY; CDR2 reads SYGVKD. CDR3 nucleotides: TGTGCCAGCAAGACTAGCGGGAGCTCCTACGAGCAGTACTTC. Protein product: CASKTSGSSYEQYF.

This clone was detected once. This sequence joins TRBV6-4 and TRBJ2-1, with a tentative D call TRBD2 (5 bases). Germline CDR1 and CDR2: MRHNA and SNTAGT. V was clipped by 2 bases and J by 3 bases, with 14 bases between them. CDR3 length: 16 amino acids. CDR3 sequence reads: CASSDGPSRFYNEQFF. The CDR3, as DNA: TGTGCCAGCAGTGACGGGCCTAGCAGATTCTACAATGAGCAGTTCTTC.

The chain couples TRBV11-3 to TRBJ2-5; D ambiguous. V gave up 2 bases and J gave up 2 bases, with 9 bases separating them. The CDR3 is 14 residues long. Germline V lookup: CDR1 SGHNT, CDR2 YENEEA. CDR3 in amino acids: CASSLSRKQETQYF. Written as DNA, the CDR3 is TGTGCCAGCAGCTTAAGCAGGAAGCAAGAGACCCAGTACTTC.

J is TRBJ2-3 and V is TRBV3-1 (or the pseudogene TRBV3-2), with D uncertain. The CDR3 runs 13 residues. Trimming pared 0 bases from V and 4 bases from J, leaving 5 bases between. Germline loops: CDR1 LGHDT, CDR2 YNNKEL (reference sequence). The CDR3 DNA sequence: TGTGCCAGCAGCCAAGAGGGCCCAGATACGCAGTATTTT. Translating it yields CASSQEGPDTQYF.

This clone was seen just once. V gene TRBV11-2 combines with J gene TRBJ2-7, with TRBD2 matching 11 bases. Germline trimming cut 4 bases from V and 0 bases from J; bases unmatched to any gene: 5. There are 16 residues in the CDR3. Germline loops: CDR1 SGHAT, CDR2 FQNNGV. The CDR3 DNA sequence: TGTGCCAGCAGCTCTATTAGCGGGAGGGGCTCCTACGAGCAGTACTTC. As protein: CASSSISGRGSYEQYF.

The V gene is TRBV25-1, the J gene TRBJ1-1; 7 nucleotides line up with TRBD1. This CDR3 has 16 amino acids. J was trimmed by 7 bases and V by 10 bases; bases with no gene match: 21. The germline CDR1 and CDR2 sequences are MGHDK and SYGVNS. This chain's CDR3 is CATSRQGILPGVEAFF. The CDR3 nucleotides are TGTGCCACATCGAGACAGGGCATCCTGCCCGGAGTTGAAGCTTTCTTT.

The chain joins TRBV18 to TRBJ2-3; D is unresolved. This CDR3 comprises 17 residues. The germline CDR1 and CDR2 sequences are KGHSH and LQKENI. V was trimmed by 5 bases and J by 0 bases, leaving 18 bases between them. DNA for the CDR3: TGTGCCAGCTCAGCCCCCGCCGACTCCCTAAGCACAGATACGCAGTATTTT. Amino acid sequence: CASSAPADSLSTDTQYF.

This clone appeared once. The CDR3 sequence: CASSFSLTAEAFF. The CDR3 nucleotides read TGTGCCAGCAGCTTTTCCCTGACAGCCGAAGCTTTCTTT. The rearrangement uses TRBV7-9 and TRBJ1-1; TRBD1 is a possible D gene (5 bases). The CDR3 contains 13 residues. The germline V gene has CDR1 SEHNR and CDR2 FQNEAQ (reference sequence). V was clipped by 3 bases and J by 8 bases, with 13 bases between them.

The chain carries TRBV6-6 and TRBJ2-1, with 11 bases identical to TRBD2. The CDR3 contains 16 residues. The junction had 7 bases not matched to a gene; V was cut back by 5 bases and J by 4 bases. Germline lookup yields CDR1 MNHNY and CDR2 SVGAGI (reference sequence). CDR3 amino acids: CASSRQGLAEYNEQFF. The CDR3 nucleotides are TGTGCCAGCAGTCGACAGGGACTAGCGGAGTACAATGAGCAGTTCTTC.

This CDR3 is CAWAQSPNQPQHF. The CDR3 DNA sequence: TGTGCCTGGGCACAGAGTCCCAATCAGCCCCAGCATTTT. The rearrangement joins TRBV30 to TRBJ1-5; no definite D call. CDR1 is GTSNPN, CDR2 SVGIG, per germline (reference sequence). The CDR3 extends over 13 amino acids. V was pared by 5 bases and J by 3 bases, with 11 bases between.

A single count supports this clone. This chain connects TRBV5-1 to TRBJ2-7; perhaps TRBD1 as D (5 bases). Trimming stripped 4 bases from V and 0 bases from J, with 14 bases between. The CDR3 consists of 15 residues. CDR1 SGHRS and CDR2 YFSETQ come from the germline V gene. Written as DNA, the CDR3 is TGCGCCAGCAGCCTATTGGACACGGACTCCTACGAGCAGTACTTC. Its protein is CASSLLDTDSYEQYF.

The chain is built from TRBV27 and TRBJ2-7; 8 bases match TRBD2. The CDR3 is 15 amino acids. The V gene's germline CDR1 is MNHEY and CDR2 SMNVEV (reference sequence). With 6 bases clipped from V and 1 base from J, the junction kept 8 bases outside the gene matches. In nucleotides, the CDR3 is TGTGCCAGCAGCGTCCTTGGACTAGCTTCCTACGAGCAGTACTTC. As protein: CASSVLGLASYEQYF.

The rearrangement joins TRBV7-3 to TRBJ2-1; D perhaps matches TRBD2 (5 bases). Per the germline V gene, CDR1 is SGHTA and CDR2 is FQGTGA. Trimming stripped 1 base from V and 9 bases from J, with 16 bases between. CDR3 length: 15 amino acids. CDR3 coding DNA: TGTGCCAGCAGCTTAAATTGGGTCGGAGGAGCTGAGCAGTTCTTC. It codes for CASSLNWVGGAEQFF.